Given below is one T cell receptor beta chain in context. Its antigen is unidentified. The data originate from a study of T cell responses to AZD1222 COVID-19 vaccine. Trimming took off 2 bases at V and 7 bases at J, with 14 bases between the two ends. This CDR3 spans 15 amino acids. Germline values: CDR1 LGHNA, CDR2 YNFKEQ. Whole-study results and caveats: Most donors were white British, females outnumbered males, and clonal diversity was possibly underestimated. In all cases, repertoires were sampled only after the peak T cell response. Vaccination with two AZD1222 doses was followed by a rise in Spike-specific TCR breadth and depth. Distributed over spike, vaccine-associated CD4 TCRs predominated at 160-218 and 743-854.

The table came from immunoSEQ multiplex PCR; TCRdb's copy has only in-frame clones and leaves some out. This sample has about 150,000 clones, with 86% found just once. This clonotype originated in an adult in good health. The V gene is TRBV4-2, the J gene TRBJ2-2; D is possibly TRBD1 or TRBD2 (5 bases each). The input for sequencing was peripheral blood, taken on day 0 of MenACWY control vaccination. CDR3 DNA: TGTGCCAGCAGCCAAACTAGAGGGGCTGGCGGGGAGCTGTTTTTT. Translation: CASSQTRGAGGELFF.